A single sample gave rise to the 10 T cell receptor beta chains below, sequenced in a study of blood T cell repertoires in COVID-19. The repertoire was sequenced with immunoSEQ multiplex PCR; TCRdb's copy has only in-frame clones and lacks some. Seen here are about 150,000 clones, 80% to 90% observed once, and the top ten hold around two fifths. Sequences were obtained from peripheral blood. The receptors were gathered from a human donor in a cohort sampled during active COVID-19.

CDR3 residues: CASSLESRNYGYTF. CDR3 DNA sequence: TGTGCCAGCAGCTTAGAATCCAGAAACTATGGCTACACCTTC. The V gene is TRBV7-8, the J gene TRBJ1-2, with no clear D. Germline loops: CDR1 SGHVS, CDR2 FQNEAQ. V lost 1 base and J lost 2, with 8 bases in between. CDR3 length: 14 residues.

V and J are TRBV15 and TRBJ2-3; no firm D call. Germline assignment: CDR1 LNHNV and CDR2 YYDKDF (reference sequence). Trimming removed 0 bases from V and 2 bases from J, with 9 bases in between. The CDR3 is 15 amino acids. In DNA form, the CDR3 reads TGTGCCACCAGCAGAGATGTACAGTACACAGATACGCAGTATTTT. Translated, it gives CATSRDVQYTDTQYF.

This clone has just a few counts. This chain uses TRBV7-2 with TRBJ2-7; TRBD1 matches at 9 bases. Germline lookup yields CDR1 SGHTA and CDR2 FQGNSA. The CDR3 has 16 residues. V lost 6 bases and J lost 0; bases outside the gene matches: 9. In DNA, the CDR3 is TGTGCCAGCAGAGCCCGGGACAGGGTTGGCTCCTACGAGCAGTACTTC. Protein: CASRARDRVGSYEQYF.

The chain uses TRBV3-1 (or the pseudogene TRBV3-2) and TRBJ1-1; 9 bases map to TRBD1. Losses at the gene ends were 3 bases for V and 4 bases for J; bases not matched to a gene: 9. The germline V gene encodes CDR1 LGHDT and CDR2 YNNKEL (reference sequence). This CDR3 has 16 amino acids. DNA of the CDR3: TGTGCCAGCAGCCATTACCGGGACAGGGATGGCACTGAAGCTTTCTTT. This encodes CASSHYRDRDGTEAFF.

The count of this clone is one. CDR3 sequence reads: CASSLGAGGSTDTQYF. CDR3 nucleotide sequence: TGTGCCAGCAGCTTAGGTGCGGGGGGGAGCACAGATACGCAGTATTTT. The chain employs TRBV7-3 and TRBJ2-3, with 9 bases lining up with TRBD2. Germline CDR1 and CDR2: SGHTA and FQGTGA. Trimming took 2 bases from V and 0 from J; bases not matched to a gene: 3. CDR3 length equals 16 residues. The full variable domain, rest sourced from reference TRBV7-3 and TRBJ2-3, is GAGVSQTPSNKVTEKGKYVELRCDPISGHTALYWYRQSLGQGPEFLIYFQGTGAADDSGLPNDRFFAVRPEGSVSTLKIQRTERGDSAVYLCASSLGAGGSTDTQYFGPGTRLTVL.

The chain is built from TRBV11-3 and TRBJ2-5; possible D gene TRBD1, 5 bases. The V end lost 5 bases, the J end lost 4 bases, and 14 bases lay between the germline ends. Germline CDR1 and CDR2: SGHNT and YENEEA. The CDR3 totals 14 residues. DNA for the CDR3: TGTGCCAGCAGCCCACACCTAGGGGTAGAGACCCAGTACTTC. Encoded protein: CASSPHLGVETQYF.

DNA of the CDR3: TGTGCCAGCAGTGATCCTAGCGGGGGGACCTACGAGCAGTACTTC. Its translation: CASSDPSGGTYEQYF. This chain joins TRBV6-2 or TRBV6-3 and TRBJ2-7; 11 bases align to TRBD2. This CDR3 is built from 15 residues. Trimming took 5 bases from V and 2 from J; bases not matched to a gene: 5. The germline V gene has CDR1 MNHEY and CDR2 SVGEGT.

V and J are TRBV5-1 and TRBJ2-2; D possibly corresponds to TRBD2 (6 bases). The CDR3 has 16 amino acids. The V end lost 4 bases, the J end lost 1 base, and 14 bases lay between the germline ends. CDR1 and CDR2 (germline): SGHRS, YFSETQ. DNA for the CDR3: TGCGCCAGCAGCCGACGGGACTTATTGAACACCGGGGAGCTGTTTTTT. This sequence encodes CASSRRDLLNTGELFF.

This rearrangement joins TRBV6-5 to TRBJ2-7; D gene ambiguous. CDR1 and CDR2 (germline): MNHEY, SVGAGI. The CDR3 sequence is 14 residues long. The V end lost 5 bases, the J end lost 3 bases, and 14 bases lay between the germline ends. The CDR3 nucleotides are TGTGCCAGCAGTACGTTGGCCCAATTCTACGAGCAGTACTTC. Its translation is CASSTLAQFYEQYF.

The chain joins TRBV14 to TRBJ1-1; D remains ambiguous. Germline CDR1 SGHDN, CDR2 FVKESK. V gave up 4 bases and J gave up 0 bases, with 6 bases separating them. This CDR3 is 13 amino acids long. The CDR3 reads CASSRQMNTEAFF. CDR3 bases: TGTGCCAGCAGCCGCCAGATGAACACTGAAGCTTTCTTT. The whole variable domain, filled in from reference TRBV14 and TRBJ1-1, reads EAGVTQFPSHSVIEKGQTVTLRCDPISGHDNLYWYRRVMGKEIKFLLHFVKESKQDESGMPNNRFLAERTGGTYSTLKVQPAELEDSGVYFCASSRQMNTEAFFGQGTRLTVV.